The T cell receptor beta chain under discussion was sequenced for a study of T cell responses to AZD1222 COVID-19 vaccine. Measured with immunoSEQ multiplex PCR; TCRdb has only the in-frame clones, and not every one. The sample has 98,000 or so clones, around nine tenths seen once; the top ten hold approximately 3%. The CDR3 covers 14 residues. The V and J ends lost 5 bases and 8 bases respectively, with 18 bases between them. Germline values: CDR1 SGHVS, CDR2 FNYEAQ. The V gene is TRBV7-6, the J gene TRBJ1-2, with a weak D call TRBD1 (5 bases). The sample here was peripheral blood, taken 28 days after the second dose of the MenACWY control vaccine. This clonotype originated in an adult who received the MenACWY meningococcal vaccine as a control. The DNA for the CDR3 is TGTGCCAGCAGCCTAGGGAGGGGCTCTGGAGGCTACACCTTC. Its translation: CASSLGRGSGGYTF.